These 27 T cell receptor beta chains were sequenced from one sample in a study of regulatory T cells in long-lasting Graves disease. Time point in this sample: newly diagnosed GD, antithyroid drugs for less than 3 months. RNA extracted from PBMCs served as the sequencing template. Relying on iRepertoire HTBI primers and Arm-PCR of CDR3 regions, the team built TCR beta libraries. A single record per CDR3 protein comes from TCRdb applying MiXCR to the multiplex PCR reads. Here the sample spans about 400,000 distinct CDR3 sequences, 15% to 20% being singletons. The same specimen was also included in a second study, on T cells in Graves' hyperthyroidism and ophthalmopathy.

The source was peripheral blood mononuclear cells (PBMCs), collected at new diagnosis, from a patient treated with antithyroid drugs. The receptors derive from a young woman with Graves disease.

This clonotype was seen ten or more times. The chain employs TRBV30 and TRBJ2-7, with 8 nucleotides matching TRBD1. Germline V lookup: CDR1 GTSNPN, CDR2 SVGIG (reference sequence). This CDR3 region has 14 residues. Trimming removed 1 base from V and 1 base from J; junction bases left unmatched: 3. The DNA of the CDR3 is TGTGCCTGGAGTGGCGGGACAGGTTCCTACGAGCAGTACTTC. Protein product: CAWSGGTGSYEQYF.

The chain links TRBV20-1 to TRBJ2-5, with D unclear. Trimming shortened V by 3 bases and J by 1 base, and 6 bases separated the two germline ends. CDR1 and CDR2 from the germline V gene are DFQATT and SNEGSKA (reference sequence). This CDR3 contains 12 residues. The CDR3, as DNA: TGCAGTGCTAGTATGCTCCAAGAGACCCAGTACTTC. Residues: CSASMLQETQYF.

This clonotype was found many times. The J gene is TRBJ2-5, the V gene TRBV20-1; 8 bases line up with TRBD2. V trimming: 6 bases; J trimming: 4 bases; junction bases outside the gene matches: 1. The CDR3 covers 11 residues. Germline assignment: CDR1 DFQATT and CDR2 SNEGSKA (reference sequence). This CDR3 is CSAGLGETQYF. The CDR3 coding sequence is TGCAGTGCGGGACTAGGAGAGACCCAGTACTTC.

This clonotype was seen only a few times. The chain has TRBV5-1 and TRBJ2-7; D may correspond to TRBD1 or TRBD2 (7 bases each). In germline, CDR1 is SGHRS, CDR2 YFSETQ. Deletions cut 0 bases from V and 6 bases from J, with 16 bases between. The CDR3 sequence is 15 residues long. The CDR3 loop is CASSLAVGRGGEQYF. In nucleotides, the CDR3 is TGCGCCAGCAGCTTGGCCGTCGGCAGGGGGGGCGAGCAGTACTTC.

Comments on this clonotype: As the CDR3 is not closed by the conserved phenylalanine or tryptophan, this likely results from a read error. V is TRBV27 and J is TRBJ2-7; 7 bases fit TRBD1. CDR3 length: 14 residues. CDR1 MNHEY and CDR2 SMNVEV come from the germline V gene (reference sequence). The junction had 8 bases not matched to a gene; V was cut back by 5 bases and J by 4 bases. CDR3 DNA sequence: TGTGCCAGCAGTCCCCCGGGACAGCGGTACGAGCAGTACCTC. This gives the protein CASSPPGQRYEQYL.

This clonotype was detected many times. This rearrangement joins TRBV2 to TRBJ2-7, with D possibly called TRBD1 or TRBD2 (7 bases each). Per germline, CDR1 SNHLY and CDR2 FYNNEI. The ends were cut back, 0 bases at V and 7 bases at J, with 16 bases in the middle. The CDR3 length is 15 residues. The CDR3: CASSEAWEGAGEQYF. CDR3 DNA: TGTGCCAGCAGTGAAGCTTGGGAGGGGGCCGGGGAGCAGTACTTC.

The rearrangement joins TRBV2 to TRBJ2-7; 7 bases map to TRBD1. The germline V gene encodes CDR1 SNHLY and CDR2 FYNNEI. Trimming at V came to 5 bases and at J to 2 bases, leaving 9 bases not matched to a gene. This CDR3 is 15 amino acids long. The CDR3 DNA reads TGTGCCAGCAGTTTGTCCGGGACAGACCCCTACGAGCAGTACTTC. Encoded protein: CASSLSGTDPYEQYF.

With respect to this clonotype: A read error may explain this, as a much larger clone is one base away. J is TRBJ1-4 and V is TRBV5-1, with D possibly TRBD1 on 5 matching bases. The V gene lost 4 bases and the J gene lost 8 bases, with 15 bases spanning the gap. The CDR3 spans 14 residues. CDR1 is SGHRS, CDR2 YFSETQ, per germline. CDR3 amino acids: CASSRGRSQEKLFF. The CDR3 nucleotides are TGCGCCAGCAGCCGGGGCCGGAGTCAGGAAAAACTGTTTTTT.

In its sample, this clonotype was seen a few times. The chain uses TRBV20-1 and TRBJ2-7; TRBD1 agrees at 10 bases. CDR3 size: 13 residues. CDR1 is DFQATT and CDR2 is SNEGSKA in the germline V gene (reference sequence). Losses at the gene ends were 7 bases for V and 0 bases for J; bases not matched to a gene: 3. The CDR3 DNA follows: TGCAGTGTTGGGACAGGGGTCTCCTACGAGCAGTACTTC. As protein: CSVGTGVSYEQYF.

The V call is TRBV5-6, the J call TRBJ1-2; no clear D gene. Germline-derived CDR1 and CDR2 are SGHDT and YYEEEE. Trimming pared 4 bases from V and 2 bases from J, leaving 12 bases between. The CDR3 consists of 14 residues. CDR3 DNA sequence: TGTGCCAGCAGCCGGGCGGGAGCAAACTATGGCTACACCTTC. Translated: CASSRAGANYGYTF.

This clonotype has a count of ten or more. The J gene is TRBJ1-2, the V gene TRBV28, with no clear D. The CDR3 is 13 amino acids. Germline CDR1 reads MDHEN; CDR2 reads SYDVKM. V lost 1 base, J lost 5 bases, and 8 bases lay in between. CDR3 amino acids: CASSLLRAYGYTF. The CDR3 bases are TGTGCCAGCAGTTTATTGAGGGCGTATGGCTACACCTTC.

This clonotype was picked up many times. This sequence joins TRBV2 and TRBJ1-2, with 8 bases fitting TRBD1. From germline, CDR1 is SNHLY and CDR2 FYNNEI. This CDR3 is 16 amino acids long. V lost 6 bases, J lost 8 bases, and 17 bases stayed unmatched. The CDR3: CASRLKQGQAYRGYTF. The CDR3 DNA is TGTGCCAGCAGGCTGAAACAGGGACAGGCATATCGAGGCTACACCTTC.

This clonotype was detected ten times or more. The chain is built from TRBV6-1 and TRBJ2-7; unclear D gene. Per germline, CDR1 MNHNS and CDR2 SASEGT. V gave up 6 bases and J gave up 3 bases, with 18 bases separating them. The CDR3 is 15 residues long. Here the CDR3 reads CASRVPGLGNYEQYF. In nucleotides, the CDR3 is TGTGCCAGCAGAGTCCCCGGCCTTGGGAACTACGAGCAGTACTTC.

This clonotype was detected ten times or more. For the CDR3, the DNA is TGTGCCAGCAGGACAATTCCGGGACAGAAAAACACCGGGGAGCTGTTTTTT. It codes for CASRTIPGQKNTGELFF. The chain links TRBV2 to TRBJ2-2; 7 bases agree with TRBD1. V lost 6 bases to trimming and J lost 2 bases; unmatched junction nucleotides: 12. Germline values: CDR1 SNHLY, CDR2 FYNNEI. The CDR3 has 17 amino acids.

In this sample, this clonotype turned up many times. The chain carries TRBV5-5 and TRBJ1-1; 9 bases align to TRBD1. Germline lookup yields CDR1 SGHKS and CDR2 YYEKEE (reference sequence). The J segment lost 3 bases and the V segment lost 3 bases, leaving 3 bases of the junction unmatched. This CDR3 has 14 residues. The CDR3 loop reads CASSYGQGHTEAFF. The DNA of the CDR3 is TGTGCCAGCAGCTATGGACAGGGGCACACTGAAGCTTTCTTT.

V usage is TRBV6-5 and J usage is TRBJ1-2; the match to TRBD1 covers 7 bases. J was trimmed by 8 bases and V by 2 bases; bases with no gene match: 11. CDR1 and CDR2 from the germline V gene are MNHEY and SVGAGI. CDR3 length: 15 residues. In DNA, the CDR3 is TGTGCCAGCAGTTACGCCACCGGGACAGCTGGGGGCTACACCTTC. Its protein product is CASSYATGTAGGYTF.

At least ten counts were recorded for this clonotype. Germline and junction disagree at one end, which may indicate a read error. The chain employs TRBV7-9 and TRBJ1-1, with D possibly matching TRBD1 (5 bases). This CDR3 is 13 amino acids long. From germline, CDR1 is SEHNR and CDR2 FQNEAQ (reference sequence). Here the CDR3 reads CASSLGTNTEAFF. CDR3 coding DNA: TGTGCCAGCAGTTTAGGGACTAACACTGAAGCTTTCTTT. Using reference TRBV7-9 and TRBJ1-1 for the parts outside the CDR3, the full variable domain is DTGVSQNPRHKITKRGQNVTFRCDPISEHNRLYWYRQTLGQGPEFLTYFQNEAQLEKSRLLSDRFSAERPKGSFSTLEIQRTEQGDSAMYLCASSLGTNTEAFFGQGTRLTVV.

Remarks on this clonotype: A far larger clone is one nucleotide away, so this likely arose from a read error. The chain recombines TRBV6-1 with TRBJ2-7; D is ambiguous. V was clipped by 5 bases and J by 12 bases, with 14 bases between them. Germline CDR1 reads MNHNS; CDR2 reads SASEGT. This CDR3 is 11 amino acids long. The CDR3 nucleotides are TGTGCCAGCAGTTCGGCCCATACTCCGTACTTC. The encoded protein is CASSSAHTPYF.

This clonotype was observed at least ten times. The CDR3 is CSVENRPNVLTF. In DNA, the CDR3 is TGCAGCGTTGAGAATAGACCAAACGTCCTGACTTTC. This chain uses TRBV29-1 with TRBJ2-6; D not resolved. With 3 bases removed from V and 10 bases from J, the gap between germline ends came to 10 bases. The germline V gene has CDR1 SQVTM and CDR2 ANQGSEA. The CDR3 length is 12 residues.

This CDR3 reads CASSPGLAPNVLTF. CDR3 DNA sequence: TGTGCCAGCAGTCCCGGACTAGCGCCGAACGTCCTGACTTTC. The chain couples TRBV7-8 to TRBJ2-6; 9 positions match TRBD2. Losses at the gene ends were 6 bases for V and 10 bases for J; bases not matched to a gene: 7. Germline-derived CDR1 and CDR2 are SGHVS and FQNEAQ. The CDR3 sequence is 14 residues long.

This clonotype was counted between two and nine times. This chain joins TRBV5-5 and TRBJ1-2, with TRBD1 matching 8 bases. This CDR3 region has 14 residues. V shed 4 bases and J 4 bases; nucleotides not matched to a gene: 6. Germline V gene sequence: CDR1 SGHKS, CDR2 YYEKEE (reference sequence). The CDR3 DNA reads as TGTGCCAGCAGCCCGACAGGGGCGAGCTATGGCTACACCTTC. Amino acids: CASSPTGASYGYTF.

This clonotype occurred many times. The CDR3 DNA follows: TGTGCCAGCAGTGATGCTACAGGGGGACAGCCCCAGCATTTT. Translation: CASSDATGGQPQHF. This rearrangement joins TRBV6-2 or TRBV6-3 to TRBJ1-5; TRBD1 agrees at 8 bases. V lost 5 bases, J lost 7 bases, and 7 bases stayed unmatched. Germline CDR1 and CDR2: MNHEY and SVGEGT. CDR3 length equals 14 residues.

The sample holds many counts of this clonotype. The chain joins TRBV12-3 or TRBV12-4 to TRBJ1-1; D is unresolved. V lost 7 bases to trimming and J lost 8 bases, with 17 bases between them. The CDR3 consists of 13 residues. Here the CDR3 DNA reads TGTGCCAGCAACCCCCACCCGGGATCCGAAGCTTTCTTT. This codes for CASNPHPGSEAFF.

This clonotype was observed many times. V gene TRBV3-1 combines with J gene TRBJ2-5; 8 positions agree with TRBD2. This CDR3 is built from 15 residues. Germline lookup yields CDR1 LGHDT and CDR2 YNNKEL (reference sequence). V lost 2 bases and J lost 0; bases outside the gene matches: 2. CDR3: CASSQPSGYQETQYF. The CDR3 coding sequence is TGTGCCAGCAGCCAACCTAGCGGGTACCAAGAGACCCAGTACTTC.

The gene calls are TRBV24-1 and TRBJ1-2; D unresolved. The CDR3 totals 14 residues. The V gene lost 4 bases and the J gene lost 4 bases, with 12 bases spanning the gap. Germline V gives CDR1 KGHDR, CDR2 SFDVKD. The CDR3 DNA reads TGTGCCACCAGTGAGGCGGGCCGGGGCTATGGCTACACCTTC. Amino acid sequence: CATSEAGRGYGYTF.

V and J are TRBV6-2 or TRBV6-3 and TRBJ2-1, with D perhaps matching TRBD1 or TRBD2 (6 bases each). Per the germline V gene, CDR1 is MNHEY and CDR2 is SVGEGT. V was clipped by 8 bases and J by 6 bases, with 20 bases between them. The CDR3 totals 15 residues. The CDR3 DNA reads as TGTGCCAGCGTAACGGTTTTAGGAGGGGGCAATGAGCAGTTCTTC. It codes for CASVTVLGGGNEQFF.

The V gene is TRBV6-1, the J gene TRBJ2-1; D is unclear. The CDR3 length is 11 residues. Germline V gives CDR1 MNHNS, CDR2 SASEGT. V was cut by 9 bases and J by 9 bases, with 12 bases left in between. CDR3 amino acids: CARLIQAEQFF. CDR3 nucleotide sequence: TGTGCCAGACTTATCCAGGCTGAGCAGTTCTTC.